This T cell receptor beta chain was obtained from a study of T cells after yellow fever vaccination (dated by TCRdb to the late 2010s). Study-wide context: Libraries from fractions with low cell numbers were prepared with the SMART-Seq v4 Ultra Low Input RNA kit. To track T-cell clones before and after primary and booster YFV17D yellow fever vaccination, bulk TCR alpha and beta repertoires were sequenced longitudinally. The cohort comprised two healthy male donors, one aged 18 to 29 and one aged 30 to 40 years. Blood was drawn at multiple timepoints before and after primary and secondary immunization, with bulk PBMC replicates and cell subsets isolated.

General study outcomes and caveats: A small fraction of clonotypes showed up in both the CD4 and CD8 compartments, probably as a result of convergent recombination. Compared with the primary T-cell response, the secondary T-cell response was weaker but faster, peaking on day 5 rather than day 15. Because only a couple of donors were included in the study, the extent to which the findings can be generalized is limited. Most clones expanded after primary vaccination were re-detected after the booster (around 96% of CD4 and approximately 85% of CD8), suggesting broad memory maintenance. Computational filtering was needed because FACS-sorted repertoires could contain abundant contaminating clonotypes from the bulk population.

In this sample, this clonotype turned up a few times. There is no known antigen for this receptor. Nothing much larger sits one base from this clone, and base qualities are not available. TCR cDNA was made using 5'RACE template switching, a step that added a universal primer site and unique molecular identifiers. Priming for cDNA synthesis came from both the TCR alpha and TCR beta constant segments. Libraries were amplified in two PCR steps, with sample barcodes and sequencing adapters added in the second step. Sequencing of the libraries was done on either Illumina HiSeq 2500 (2x100 bp) or NovaSeq (2x150 bp). From the authors' description of their analysis: MIGEC handled demultiplexing of reads and collapsing into UMI consensus sequences, while MiXCR performed V(D)J alignment. Vaccine-responding clonotypes were identified with edgeR using replicate PBMC samples, with FDR below 0.01 and a log2 fold change above 5 up to day 15 being required. Each bulk clonotype received a CD4 or CD8 identity based on whether the sequenced CD4 or CD8 repertoire contained that clonotype at higher abundance. TCRdb took the public reads, trimmed them with fastp at Q25, ran MiXCR for clone calling and kept in-frame beta chains. Rows merge per CDR3 protein into single entries with the most common DNA and genes. None of the V and J calls come from the authors' own analysis; TCRdb made them. The sample contains a few hundred thousand distinct CDR3 sequences, 8.7% of them found a single time. More than 15% of the sample belongs to the ten largest clones.

There are 15 amino acids in the CDR3, from cysteine to phenylalanine inclusive. Only CDR3 DNA is held: 45 bases, read in frame from base 1. The germline V gene supplies CDR1 SNHLY and CDR2 FYNNEI. V is trimmed back by 4 bases and J by 5 bases, and the junction contains 4 bases that no gene match accounts for. The label giving this sample's treatment or condition can be read as: live attenuated yellow fever vaccine strain. At every blood-draw timepoint, two biological replicates of bulk PBMCs were collected. A standard Ficoll-Paque protocol was used to isolate PBMCs from peripheral blood. TriZol was used to extract RNA from bulk PBMCs, CD4 and CD8 fractions, and dextramer-positive and dextramer-negative fractions.

Here the chain combines TRBV2 and TRBJ1-5, and TRBD1 matches 11 of the central bases. Material: PBMCs, obtained on the day of the first yellow fever vaccination. This clonotype was obtained from a man aged 18 to 29 who received the YFV17D yellow fever vaccine. Read as DNA, the sequence is TGTGCCAGCAGTGGGCGGGACAGGGGGTATCAGCCCCAGCATTTT. Translated, this gives CASSGRDRGYQPQHF.